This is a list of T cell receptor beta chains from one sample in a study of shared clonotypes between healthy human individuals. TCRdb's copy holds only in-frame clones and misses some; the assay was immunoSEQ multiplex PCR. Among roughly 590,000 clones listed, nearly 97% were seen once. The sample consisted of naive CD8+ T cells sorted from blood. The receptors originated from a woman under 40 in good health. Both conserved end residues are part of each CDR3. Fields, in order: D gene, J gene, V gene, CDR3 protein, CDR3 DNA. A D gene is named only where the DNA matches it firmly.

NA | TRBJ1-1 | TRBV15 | CATSRVPGTNTEAFF | TGTGCCACCAGCAGAGTGCCCGGGACGAACACTGAAGCTTTCTTT
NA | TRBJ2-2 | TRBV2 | CASSEEAAGELFF | TGTGCCAGCAGTGAAGAAGCGGCCGGGGAGCTGTTTTTT
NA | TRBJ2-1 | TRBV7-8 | CASSFEAYNEQFF | TGTGCCAGCAGCTTCGAGGCCTACAATGAGCAGTTCTTC
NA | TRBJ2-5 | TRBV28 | CASSLGATAQYF | TGTGCCAGCAGTTTAGGCGCAACAGCCCAGTACTTC
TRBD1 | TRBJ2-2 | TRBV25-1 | CASSPMGQSTGELFF | TGTGCCAGCAGCCCAATGGGACAGTCGACCGGGGAGCTGTTTTTT
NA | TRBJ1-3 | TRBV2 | CASSEAATFSGNTIYF | TGTGCCAGCAGTGAAGCGGCGACCTTCTCTGGAAACACCATATATTTT
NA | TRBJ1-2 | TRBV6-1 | CASSDSLVAANYGYTF | TGTGCCAGCAGTGACAGTTTAGTGGCAGCGAACTATGGCTACACCTTC
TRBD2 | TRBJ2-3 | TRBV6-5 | CASSRIAGGLDTQYF | TGTGCCAGCAGTCGGATAGCGGGAGGGTTAGATACGCAGTATTTT
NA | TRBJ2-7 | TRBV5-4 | CASSGGTRSSYEQYF | TGTGCCAGCAGCGGCGGGACGCGAAGCTCCTACGAGCAGTACTTC
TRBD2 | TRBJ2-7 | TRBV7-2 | CASSGGVEYEQYF | TGTGCCAGCAGTGGGGGGGTGGAGTACGAGCAGTACTTC
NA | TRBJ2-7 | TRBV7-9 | CASSPSPLRALYEQYF | TGTGCCAGCAGCCCTAGTCCCCTCAGGGCGCTCTACGAGCAGTACTTC
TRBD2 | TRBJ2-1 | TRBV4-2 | CASSQDKLAGTYNEQFF | TGTGCCAGCAGCCAAGATAAGCTAGCGGGTACCTACAATGAGCAGTTCTTC
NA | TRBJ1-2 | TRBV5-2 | CASSGWTGSNYGYTF | TGTGCCAGCAGCGGTTGGACAGGGAGTAACTATGGCTACACCTTC
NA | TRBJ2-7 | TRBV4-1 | CASSQSVDLALEQYF | TGCGCCAGCAGCCAAAGTGTAGATCTAGCCTTGGAGCAGTACTTC
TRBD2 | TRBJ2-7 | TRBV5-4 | CASSLSEGGPSYEQYF | TGTGCCAGCAGCCTCTCGGAGGGAGGGCCGTCCTACGAGCAGTACTTC
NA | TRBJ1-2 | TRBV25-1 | CASSDINGYTF | TGTGCCAGCAGTGATATTAATGGCTACACCTTC